Presented here are 21 T cell receptor beta chains from one specimen sequenced in a study of blood T cell repertoires in COVID-19. Assay used: immunoSEQ multiplex PCR; TCRdb lists only in-frame clones, some missing. Counted here are some 200,000 clones, roughly nine tenths occurring once; the ten biggest clones make up roughly 2.2%. Sequencing was performed on peripheral blood. Receptor source: a woman aged 45-60 years with acute or convalescent COVID-19.

This clone was detected only a few times. The V gene is TRBV6-6, the J gene TRBJ1-2; D gene uncertain. Trimming removed 4 bases at V and 5 bases at J, with 14 bases between. CDR1 and CDR2 (germline): MNHNY, SVGAGI (reference sequence). CDR3 length: 14 amino acids. In DNA form, the CDR3 reads TGTGCCAGCAGTTCCCAAGTGGGCGGGTATGGCTACACCTTC. Translation: CASSSQVGGYGYTF.

The chain links TRBV7-9 to TRBJ2-2; perhaps TRBD2 as D (5 bases). This CDR3 contains 15 residues. The V end lost 1 base, the J end lost 4 bases, and 10 bases lay between the germline ends. The germline V gene has CDR1 SEHNR and CDR2 FQNEAQ (reference sequence). The CDR3 region has the DNA TGTGCCAGCAGCTTAGGTGCTAGCAGCACCGGGGAGCTGTTTTTT. Its translation is CASSLGASSTGELFF.

Here the CDR3 reads CSVEAGDDGYTF. CDR3 coding DNA: TGCAGCGTTGAAGCAGGGGACGATGGCTACACCTTC. The rearrangement uses TRBV29-1 and TRBJ1-2; D might be TRBD1 (6 bases). V was cut by 1 base and J by 6 bases, with 9 bases left in between. The CDR3 spans 12 residues. Germline CDR1 is SQVTM and CDR2 is ANQGSEA.

The chain joins TRBV7-9 to TRBJ2-7; D may be TRBD1 (6 bases). V was shortened by 5 bases and J by 3 bases, with 11 bases between the two germline ends. CDR3 length: 13 amino acids. Germline V gene sequence: CDR1 SEHNR, CDR2 FQNEAQ (reference sequence). CDR3: CASSRWTDYEQYF. CDR3 nucleotides: TGTGCCAGCAGCCGATGGACAGACTACGAGCAGTACTTC.

The chain couples TRBV11-2 to TRBJ2-1; D unresolved. Trimming shortened V by 0 bases and J by 10 bases, and 10 bases separated the two germline ends. The CDR3 totals 13 residues. Germline V gene lookup returns CDR1 SGHAT and CDR2 FQNNGV. CDR3 sequence reads: CASSLDFGEEQFF. As DNA, the CDR3 is TGTGCCAGCAGCTTAGATTTTGGTGAGGAGCAGTTCTTC. The variable domain in full, completed from reference TRBV11-2 and TRBJ2-1, reads EAGVAQSPRYKIIEKRQSVAFWCNPISGHATLYWYQQILGQGPKLLIQFQNNGVVDDSQLPKDRFSAERLKGVDSTLKIQPAKLEDSAVYLCASSLDFGEEQFFGPGTRLTVL.

The gene calls are TRBV29-1 and TRBJ1-4, with D possibly matching TRBD1 (6 bases). Per germline, CDR1 SQVTM and CDR2 ANQGSEA. The CDR3 consists of 13 residues. The V end was cut by 7 bases, the J end by 5 bases, with 14 bases between. This CDR3 reads CSAGGAGNEKLFF. For the CDR3, the DNA is TGCAGCGCCGGGGGGGCAGGGAATGAAAAACTGTTTTTT. The full variable domain, rest sourced from reference TRBV29-1 and TRBJ1-4, is SAVISQKPSRDICQRGTSLTIQCQVDSQVTMMFWYRQQPGQSLTLIATANQGSEATYESGFVIDKFPISRPNLTFSTLTVSNMSPEDSSIYLCSAGGAGNEKLFFGSGTQLSVL.

This chain links TRBV5-1 with TRBJ2-2, with D perhaps matching TRBD1 (5 bases). This CDR3 region has 15 residues. V was pared by 4 bases and J by 6 bases, with 16 bases between. Germline V gene sequence: CDR1 SGHRS, CDR2 YFSETQ. This CDR3 is CASSPFGARAGELFF. CDR3 nucleotides: TGCGCCAGCAGCCCCTTTGGGGCGCGCGCCGGGGAGCTGTTTTTT.

V gene TRBV4-3 combines with J gene TRBJ1-1, with 10 nucleotides matching TRBD1. CDR3 length: 14 amino acids. Germline CDR1 reads LGHNA; CDR2 reads YSLEER. V trimming: 2 bases; J trimming: 4 bases; junction bases outside the gene matches: 1. The CDR3 spells CASSQRQGATEAFF. The CDR3 DNA is TGCGCCAGCAGCCAAAGACAGGGGGCCACTGAAGCTTTCTTT.

The J gene is TRBJ1-1, the V gene TRBV5-1; D unclear. The length of the CDR3 is 13 residues. Trimming took 0 bases from V and 6 from J, leaving 9 bases between them. Germline-derived CDR1 and CDR2 are SGHRS and YFSETQ. The CDR3 here is CASSLAGYPEAFF. Written as DNA, the CDR3 is TGCGCCAGCAGCTTGGCCGGGTACCCTGAAGCTTTCTTT.

The V gene is TRBV3-1 (or the pseudogene TRBV3-2), the J gene TRBJ2-7, with TRBD2 identical over 11 bases. V was clipped by 0 bases and J by 3 bases; unmatched bases: 1. CDR3 length equals 15 residues. CDR1 LGHDT and CDR2 YNNKEL come from the germline V gene (reference sequence). The DNA of the CDR3 is TGTGCCAGCAGCCAAGATGGGACTAGCGGCTACGAGCAGTACTTC. Amino acids: CASSQDGTSGYEQYF.

The gene calls are TRBV12-3 or TRBV12-4 and TRBJ2-5; D gene unclear. This CDR3 region has 13 residues. Trimming took 3 bases from V and 5 from J, leaving 10 bases between them. The CDR3 DNA follows: TGTGCCAGCAGTTTGCTGGAGAGTGAGACCCAGTACTTC. Translated, it gives CASSLLESETQYF.

The chain uses TRBV6-5 and TRBJ2-7; TRBD1 might be the D (5 bases). Germline V gene lookup returns CDR1 MNHEY and CDR2 SVGAGI. The V and J ends lost 5 bases and 3 bases respectively, with 17 bases between them. The CDR3 is 15 amino acids. CDR3 sequence: CASSRKRVGLYEQYF. The CDR3 DNA reads as TGTGCCAGCAGTCGGAAGCGAGTGGGGCTCTACGAGCAGTACTTC.

The rearrangement joins TRBV18 to TRBJ1-1; 7 bases align to TRBD1. The V gene end was trimmed by 6 bases and the J gene end by 5 bases; junction bases not matched to a gene: 12. This CDR3 spans 15 amino acids. The germline V gene has CDR1 KGHSH and CDR2 LQKENI. CDR3 loop: CASSGRGGGITEAFF. CDR3 nucleotides: TGTGCCAGCTCCGGAAGAGGAGGGGGCATTACTGAAGCTTTCTTT.

The chain couples TRBV3-1 (or the pseudogene TRBV3-2) to TRBJ2-7, with TRBD1 as a possible D gene (5 bases). V dropped 2 bases and J dropped 5 bases, with 22 bases sitting between them. The germline V gene has CDR1 LGHDT and CDR2 YNNKEL (reference sequence). This CDR3 is built from 17 residues. The CDR3 coding sequence is TGTGCCAGCAGCCAACCCGGTGGGGCTACGCGTTCAGACGAGCAGTACTTC. Translated: CASSQPGGATRSDEQYF.

V gene TRBV7-6 combines with J gene TRBJ2-6; D is uncertain. Germline CDR1 is SGHVS and CDR2 is FNYEAQ. The V gene lost 3 bases and the J gene lost 0 bases, with 6 bases spanning the gap. This CDR3 is built from 15 residues. CDR3 coding DNA: TGTGCCAGCAGCTTTGTGGCCTCTGGGGCCAACGTCCTGACTTTC. Translation: CASSFVASGANVLTF.

This clone was seen once. The chain combines TRBV6-5 with TRBJ1-1; 9 bases are a match to TRBD1. The CDR3 length is 14 residues. After removal of 0 bases from V and 4 bases from J, the junction contained 0 bases not matched to a gene. Germline lookup yields CDR1 MNHEY and CDR2 SVGAGI. CDR3 sequence (DNA): TGTGCCAGCAGTTACTCGACAGGGGGCACTGAAGCTTTCTTT. This codes for CASSYSTGGTEAFF.

The chain joins TRBV10-2 to TRBJ1-1; the match to TRBD1 covers 10 bases. The CDR3 is 16 residues long. Looked up from germline, CDR1 is WSHSY and CDR2 is SAAADI. V lost 2 bases, J lost 0 bases, and 3 bases stayed unmatched. CDR3: CASSERDRGVNTEAFF. The CDR3 bases are TGCGCCAGCAGTGAGAGGGACAGGGGAGTGAACACTGAAGCTTTCTTT.

The chain employs TRBV25-1 and TRBJ2-1; tentatively, D is TRBD2 (6 bases). V lost 10 bases to trimming and J lost 2 bases, with 15 bases between them. The CDR3 extends over 14 amino acids. Germline CDR1 MGHDK, CDR2 SYGVNS. The CDR3 nucleotides read TGTGCCACCTCGGGAGTTTTCGCCTACAATGAGCAGTTCTTC. Its translation: CATSGVFAYNEQFF.

This clone showed up just a few times. The V gene is TRBV7-6, the J gene TRBJ2-3; 8 bases agree with TRBD1. CDR1 SGHVS and CDR2 FNYEAQ come from the germline V gene. The CDR3 sequence is 14 residues long. V gave up 5 bases and J gave up 6 bases; unmatched junction bases: 7. The CDR3 nucleotides read TGTGCCAGCAGCCCTGGACAGGGAAGGGATACGCAGTATTTT. Its translation: CASSPGQGRDTQYF.

The chain uses TRBV19 and TRBJ1-3, with D possibly matching TRBD1 (5 bases). This CDR3 has 16 residues. CDR1 and CDR2 (germline): LNHDA, SQIVND (reference sequence). Trimming shortened V by 5 bases and J by 2 bases, and 16 bases separated the two germline ends. This chain's CDR3 is CASSLSLTGAGNTIYF. CDR3 in DNA: TGTGCCAGTAGTCTTTCACTCACAGGCGCTGGAAACACCATATATTTT.

This chain links TRBV5-1 with TRBJ1-3; D ambiguous. Trimming cost V 0 bases and J 4 bases, with 8 bases left between them. Germline V lookup: CDR1 SGHRS, CDR2 YFSETQ. This CDR3 region has 14 residues. The CDR3 loop reads CASSLVGGGNTIYF. CDR3 in DNA: TGCGCCAGCAGCTTGGTAGGCGGCGGAAACACCATATATTTT.